This T cell receptor (beta chain) was captured in a study of T cell changes during pregnancy in multiple sclerosis. The method was immunoSEQ multiplex PCR; TCRdb's version includes in-frame clones alone and lacks a portion of them. This table holds 13,000 to 15,000 clones, about 92% found once. This specimen was peripheral blood, taken in the second trimester of pregnancy. This TCR was sampled from a female donor in good health, enrolled as a control in a pregnancy study.

The CDR3 DNA reads TGTGCCTGGAGTGTGGACTACACCGGGGAGCTGTTTTTT. Amino acids: CAWSVDYTGELFF. The gene calls are TRBV30 and TRBJ2-2, with D possibly being TRBD2 (5 bases). The CDR3 runs 13 residues. The germline V gene has CDR1 GTSNPN and CDR2 SVGIG (reference sequence). Trimming left V 0 bases short and J 3 bases short, with 5 bases between. Complete variable domain (other parts from reference TRBV30 and TRBJ2-2): SQTIHQWPATLVQPVGSPLSLECTVEGTSNPNLYWYRQAAGRGLQLLFYSVGIGQISSEVPQNLSASRPQDRQFILSSKKLLLSDSGFYLCAWSVDYTGELFFGEGSRLTVL.